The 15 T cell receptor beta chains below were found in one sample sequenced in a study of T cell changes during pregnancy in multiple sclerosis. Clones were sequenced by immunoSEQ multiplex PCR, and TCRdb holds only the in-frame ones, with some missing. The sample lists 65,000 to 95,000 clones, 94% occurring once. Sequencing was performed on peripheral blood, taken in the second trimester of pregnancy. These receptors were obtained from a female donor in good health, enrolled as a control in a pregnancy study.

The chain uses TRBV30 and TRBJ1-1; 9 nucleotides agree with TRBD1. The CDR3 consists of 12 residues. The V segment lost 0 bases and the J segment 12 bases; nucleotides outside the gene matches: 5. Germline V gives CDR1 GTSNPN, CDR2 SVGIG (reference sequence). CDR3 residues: CAWSVGTGYTFF. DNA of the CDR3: TGTGCCTGGAGTGTAGGGACAGGGTATACTTTCTTT.

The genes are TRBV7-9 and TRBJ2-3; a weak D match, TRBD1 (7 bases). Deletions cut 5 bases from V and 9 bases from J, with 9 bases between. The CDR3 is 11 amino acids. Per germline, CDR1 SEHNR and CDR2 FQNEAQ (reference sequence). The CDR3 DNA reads TGTGCCAGCAGCCAGGGGGGAACGCAGTATTTT. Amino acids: CASSQGGTQYF.

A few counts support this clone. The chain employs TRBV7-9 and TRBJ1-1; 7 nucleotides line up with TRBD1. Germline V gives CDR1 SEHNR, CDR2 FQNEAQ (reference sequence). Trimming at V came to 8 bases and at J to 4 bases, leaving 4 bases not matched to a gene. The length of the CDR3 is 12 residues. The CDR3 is CASQSGGTEAFF. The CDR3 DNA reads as TGTGCCAGCCAGTCAGGGGGCACTGAAGCTTTCTTT.

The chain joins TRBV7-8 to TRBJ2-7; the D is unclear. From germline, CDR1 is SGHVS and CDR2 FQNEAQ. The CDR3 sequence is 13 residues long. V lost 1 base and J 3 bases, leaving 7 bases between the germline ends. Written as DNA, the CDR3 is TGTGCCAGCAGCTTAGGCAGTAACTACGAGCAGTACTTC. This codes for CASSLGSNYEQYF.

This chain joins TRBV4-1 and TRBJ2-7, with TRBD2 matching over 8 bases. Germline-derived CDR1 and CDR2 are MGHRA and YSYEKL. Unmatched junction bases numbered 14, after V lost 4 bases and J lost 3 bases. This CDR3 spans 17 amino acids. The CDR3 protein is CASSPKGPGTSRYEQYF. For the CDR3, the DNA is TGCGCCAGCAGCCCAAAAGGTCCCGGGACTAGTCGCTACGAGCAGTACTTC.

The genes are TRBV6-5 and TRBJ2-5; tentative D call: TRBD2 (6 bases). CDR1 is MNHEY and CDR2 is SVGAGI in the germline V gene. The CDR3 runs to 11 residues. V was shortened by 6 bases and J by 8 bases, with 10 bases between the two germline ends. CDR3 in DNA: TGTGCCAGCAGCCCCGGGGGAACCCAGTACTTC. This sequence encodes CASSPGGTQYF.

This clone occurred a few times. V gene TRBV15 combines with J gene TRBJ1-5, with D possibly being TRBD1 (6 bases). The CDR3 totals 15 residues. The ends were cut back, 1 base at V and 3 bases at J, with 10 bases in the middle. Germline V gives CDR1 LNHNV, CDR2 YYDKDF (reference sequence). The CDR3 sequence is CATSRGSGDNQPQHF. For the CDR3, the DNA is TGTGCCACCAGCAGAGGATCAGGGGACAATCAGCCCCAGCATTTT.

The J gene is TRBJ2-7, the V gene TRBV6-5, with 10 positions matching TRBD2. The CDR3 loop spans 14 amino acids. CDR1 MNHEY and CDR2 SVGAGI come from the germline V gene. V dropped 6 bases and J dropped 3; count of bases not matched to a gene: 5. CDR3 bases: TGTGCCAGCAGAGAACTAGCGGGACACTACGAGCAGTACTTC. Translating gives CASRELAGHYEQYF.

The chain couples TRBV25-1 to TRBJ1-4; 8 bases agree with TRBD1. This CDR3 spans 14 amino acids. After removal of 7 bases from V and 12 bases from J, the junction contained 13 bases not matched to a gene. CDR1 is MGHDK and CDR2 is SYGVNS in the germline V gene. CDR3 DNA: TGTGCCAGCATCCTGGGACAGGTTTTAGGGGAACTGTTTTTT. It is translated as CASILGQVLGELFF. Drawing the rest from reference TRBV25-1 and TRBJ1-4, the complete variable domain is EADIYQTPRYLVIGTGKKITLECSQTMGHDKMYWYQQDPGMELHLIHYSYGVNSTEKGDLSSESTVSRIRTEHFPLTLESARPSHTSQYLCASILGQVLGELFFGSGTQLSVL.

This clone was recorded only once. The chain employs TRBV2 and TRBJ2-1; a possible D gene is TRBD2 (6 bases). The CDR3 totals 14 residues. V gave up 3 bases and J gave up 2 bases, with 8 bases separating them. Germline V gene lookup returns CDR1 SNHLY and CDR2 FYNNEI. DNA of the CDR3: TGTGCCAGCAGTGAGACGGGGGCCTACAATGAGCAGTTCTTC. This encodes CASSETGAYNEQFF.

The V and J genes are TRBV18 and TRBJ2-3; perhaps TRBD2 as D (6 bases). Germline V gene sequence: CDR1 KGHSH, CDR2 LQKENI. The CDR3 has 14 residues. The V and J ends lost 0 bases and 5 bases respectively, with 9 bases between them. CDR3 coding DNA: TGTGCCAGCTCACCACCGTCGGGAGTAGATACGCAGTATTTT. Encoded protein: CASSPPSGVDTQYF.

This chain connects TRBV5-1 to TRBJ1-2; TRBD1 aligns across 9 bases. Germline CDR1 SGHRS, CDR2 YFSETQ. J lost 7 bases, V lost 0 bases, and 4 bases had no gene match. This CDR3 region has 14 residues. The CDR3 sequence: CASSLDPTGGGYTF. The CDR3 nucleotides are TGCGCCAGCAGCTTGGATCCGACAGGGGGTGGCTACACCTTC. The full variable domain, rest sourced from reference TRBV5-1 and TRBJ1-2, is KAGVTQTPRYLIKTRGQQVTLSCSPISGHRSVSWYQQTPGQGLQFLFEYFSETQRNKGNFPGRFSGRQFSNSRSEMNVSTLELGDSALYLCASSLDPTGGGYTFGSGTRLTVV.

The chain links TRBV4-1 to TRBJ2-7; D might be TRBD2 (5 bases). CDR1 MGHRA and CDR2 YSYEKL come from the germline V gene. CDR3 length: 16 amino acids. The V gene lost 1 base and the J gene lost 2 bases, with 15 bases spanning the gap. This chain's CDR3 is CASSQVATSSPYEQYF. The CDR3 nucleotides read TGCGCCAGCAGCCAAGTTGCAACTAGTTCCCCCTACGAGCAGTACTTC.

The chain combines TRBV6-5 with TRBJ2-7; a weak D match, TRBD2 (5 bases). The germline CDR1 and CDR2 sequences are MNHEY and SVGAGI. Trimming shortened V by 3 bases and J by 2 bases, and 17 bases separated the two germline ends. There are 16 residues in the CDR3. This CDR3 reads CASSYRPAEDPYEQYF. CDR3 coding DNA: TGTGCCAGCAGTTATAGGCCGGCGGAGGACCCCTACGAGCAGTACTTC.

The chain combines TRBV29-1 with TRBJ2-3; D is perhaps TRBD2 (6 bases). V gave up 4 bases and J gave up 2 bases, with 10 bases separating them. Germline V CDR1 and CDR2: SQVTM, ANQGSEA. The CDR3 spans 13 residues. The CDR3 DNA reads TGCAGCGTTGCCGGGGGAGACACAGATACGCAGTATTTT. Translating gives CSVAGGDTDTQYF.